These 29 T cell receptor beta chains were all obtained from the same sample, sequenced in a study of OX40 agonist ivuxolimab in advanced cancers. Clones were read by immunoSEQ multiplex PCR, and TCRdb kept only the in-frame ones, dropping some. The sample carries under 25,000 clones, under 90% recorded once. The material sequenced was CD4+ or CD8+ T cells sorted from blood, taken in a trial of the OX40 agonist ivuxolimab. These receptor sequences come from an adult with an advanced solid tumor such as melanoma, head and neck, liver or kidney cancer.

The genes are TRBV5-4 and TRBJ1-4, with unresolved D. CDR3 length: 13 residues. Trimming pared 4 bases from V and 8 bases from J, leaving 12 bases between. Germline V gene sequence: CDR1 SGHNT, CDR2 YYREEE (reference sequence). The CDR3 bases are TGTGCCAGCAGCCGGGATGTAGAGGAAAAACTGTTTTTT. This encodes CASSRDVEEKLFF.

The J gene is TRBJ2-7, the V gene TRBV30; the match to TRBD1 covers 7 bases. Per the germline V gene, CDR1 is GTSNPN and CDR2 is SVGIG (reference sequence). After removal of 2 bases from V and 5 bases from J, the junction contained 3 bases not matched to a gene. The CDR3 totals 12 residues. CDR3: CAWSTQGHEQYF. The CDR3 coding sequence is TGTGCCTGGAGTACACAGGGGCACGAGCAGTACTTC. The complete variable domain, with remaining parts taken from reference TRBV30 and TRBJ2-7, reads SQTIHQWPATLVQPVGSPLSLECTVEGTSNPNLYWYRQAAGRGLQLLFYSVGIGQISSEVPQNLSASRPQDRQFILSSKKLLLSDSGFYLCAWSTQGHEQYFGPGTRLTVT.

A few counts support this clone. The chain joins TRBV7-9 to TRBJ1-2; 7 bases agree with TRBD1. CDR3 length: 15 amino acids. The germline CDR1 and CDR2 sequences are SEHNR and FQNEAQ (reference sequence). Trimming cost V 4 bases and J 2 bases; bases outside gene matches: 7. CDR3 DNA: TGTGCCAGCAGCTCTGGGGACAGTGACAACTATGGCTACACCTTC. Encoded protein: CASSSGDSDNYGYTF.

V usage is TRBV27 and J usage is TRBJ1-1; D gene uncertain. V lost 2 bases, J lost 1 base, and 11 bases lay in between. In germline, CDR1 is MNHEY, CDR2 SMNVEV (reference sequence). The CDR3 runs 15 residues. The CDR3 loop reads CASSLGPIRNTEAFF. Here the CDR3 DNA reads TGTGCCAGCAGTTTAGGCCCTATCAGGAACACTGAAGCTTTCTTT.

The table lists this clone with a few counts. DNA of the CDR3: TGTGCCAGCAGCCCAGCCGGAACTTCGGGTGGCTACACCTTC. Protein product: CASSPAGTSGGYTF. The V gene is TRBV7-3, the J gene TRBJ1-2; D is unresolved. Germline values: CDR1 SGHTA, CDR2 FQGTGA. This CDR3 is built from 14 residues. The V gene lost 5 bases and the J gene lost 7 bases, with 17 bases spanning the gap.

CDR3 region: CASSLRQGQPQHF. CDR3 DNA sequence: TGCGCCAGCAGCTTGAGGCAGGGGCAGCCCCAGCATTTT. This rearrangement joins TRBV5-1 to TRBJ1-5; TRBD1 is a possible D gene (6 bases). Per germline, CDR1 SGHRS and CDR2 YFSETQ. This CDR3 spans 13 amino acids. V was cut by 1 base and J by 7 bases, with 9 bases left in between.

The CDR3 bases are TGTGCCAGCAGCTTGCGCACTGGGCGGGAGGTCGACTACGAGCAGTACTTC. This encodes CASSLRTGREVDYEQYF. The chain has TRBV5-4 and TRBJ2-7; 8 bases are a match to TRBD2. The CDR3 runs to 17 residues. Germline V gene data show CDR1 as SGHNT and CDR2 as YYREEE (reference sequence). V was clipped by 1 base and J by 3 bases; unmatched bases: 12.

The chain links TRBV27 to TRBJ2-7; the D is unclear. V lost 5 bases and J lost 3, with 11 bases in between. From germline, CDR1 is MNHEY and CDR2 SMNVEV (reference sequence). The CDR3 is 13 amino acids. In nucleotides, the CDR3 is TGTGCCAGCAGTCCCACGCCTCTCTACGAGCAGTACTTC. This translates into CASSPTPLYEQYF.

J is TRBJ2-1 and V is TRBV7-9, with 8 bases lining up with TRBD1. The germline V gene encodes CDR1 SEHNR and CDR2 FQNEAQ (reference sequence). The CDR3 sequence is 17 residues long. J gave up 0 bases and V 5 bases, and 9 bases lay outside the gene matches. The CDR3 here is CASSRYGDRSSYNEQFF. For the CDR3, the DNA is TGTGCCAGCAGCCGTTACGGGGACAGGAGCTCCTACAATGAGCAGTTCTTC.

In regard to this clone: Other DNA sequences in the same sample also yield this CDR3. The rearrangement uses TRBV27 and TRBJ2-7, with 9 bases matching TRBD2. This CDR3 comprises 15 residues. The V segment lost 5 bases and the J segment 7 bases; nucleotides outside the gene matches: 12. Germline V gene sequence: CDR1 MNHEY, CDR2 SMNVEV (reference sequence). Here the CDR3 reads CASSDRLAVTREQYF. The CDR3 nucleotides read TGTGCCAGCAGTGACCGACTAGCGGTTACTAGAGAGCAGTACTTC.

The chain uses TRBV5-1 and TRBJ1-1; tentative D call: TRBD1 (5 bases). The CDR3 totals 15 residues. Between the trimmed V and J ends, which lost 1 base and 4 bases, there was a span of 14 bases. Germline assignment: CDR1 SGHRS and CDR2 YFSETQ. CDR3 region: CASSLFSGDATEAFF. CDR3 DNA: TGCGCCAGCAGCTTGTTTTCCGGGGACGCCACTGAAGCTTTCTTT.

The chain employs TRBV19 and TRBJ1-5; D gene ambiguous. Trimming stripped 7 bases from V and 0 bases from J, with 13 bases between. This CDR3 region has 15 residues. CDR1 and CDR2 from the germline V gene are LNHDA and SQIVND (reference sequence). DNA of the CDR3: TGTGCCAGTAATATGGCGTCAAATAGCAATCAGCCCCAGCATTTT. Encoded protein: CASNMASNSNQPQHF.

V and J are TRBV7-3 and TRBJ2-5; TRBD1 or TRBD2 may be the D gene (6 bases each). Germline CDR1 SGHTA, CDR2 FQGTGA. Between the trimmed V and J ends, which lost 5 bases and 5 bases, there was a span of 15 bases. The length of the CDR3 is 14 residues. This CDR3 reads CASSPAGQGETQYF. CDR3 sequence (DNA): TGTGCCAGCAGCCCGGCGGGGCAGGGGGAGACCCAGTACTTC.

This clone was counted a few times. The rearrangement joins TRBV28 to TRBJ1-6; D is uncertain. Trimming left V 6 bases short and J 0 bases short, with 18 bases between. The germline CDR1 and CDR2 sequences are MDHEN and SYDVKM. The CDR3 sequence is 18 residues long. CDR3 in DNA: TGTGCCAGCAGCATAGGCGGGTTTAGCAGCTCCTATAATTCACCCCTCCACTTT. Translating it yields CASSIGGFSSSYNSPLHF.

This sequence joins TRBV9 and TRBJ1-4; D not resolved. V was pared by 3 bases and J by 0 bases, with 9 bases between. CDR1 and CDR2 from the germline V gene are SGDLS and YYNGEE. CDR3 length: 15 residues. Here the CDR3 DNA reads TGTGCCAGCAGCGGGTTGGGGACAACTAATGAAAAACTGTTTTTT. It specifies CASSGLGTTNEKLFF.

The chain links TRBV5-3 to TRBJ1-5, with D maybe TRBD1 (5 bases). TRBV5-3 is reported as an ORF; its role is uncertain. CDR3 length: 13 residues. The V end was cut by 4 bases, the J end by 6 bases, with 11 bases between. The CDR3 reads CARSLLRGQPQHF. As DNA, the CDR3 is TGTGCCAGAAGCCTACTAAGGGGTCAGCCCCAGCATTTT.

This chain joins TRBV5-4 and TRBJ2-3; 11 bases are a match to TRBD2. V lost 3 bases, J lost 0 bases, and 3 bases stayed unmatched. The CDR3 sequence is 16 residues long. The V gene's germline CDR1 is SGHNT and CDR2 YYREEE (reference sequence). CDR3 nucleotides: TGTGCCAGCAGCTCCTGGACTAGCGGGAGCACAGATACGCAGTATTTT. Its protein is CASSSWTSGSTDTQYF.

This chain connects TRBV27 to TRBJ1-5, with TRBD1 identical over 8 bases. V dropped 4 bases and J dropped 3; count of bases not matched to a gene: 8. The CDR3 is 16 amino acids. Germline V CDR1 and CDR2: MNHEY, SMNVEV (reference sequence). CDR3 sequence: CASSSTGDFYNQPQHF. CDR3 nucleotides: TGTGCCAGCAGTTCGACAGGGGACTTTTACAATCAGCCCCAGCATTTT.

This clone was seen a few times. The J gene is TRBJ1-5, the V gene TRBV7-9; D is ambiguous. This CDR3 is 12 amino acids long. Germline CDR1 reads SEHNR; CDR2 reads FQNEAQ (reference sequence). With 5 bases removed from V and 3 bases from J, the gap between germline ends came to 5 bases. The CDR3 protein is CASSLDNQPQHF. As DNA, the CDR3 is TGTGCCAGCAGCCTGGACAATCAGCCCCAGCATTTT.

The V call is TRBV29-1, the J call TRBJ2-7; D unclear. Trimming took off 3 bases at V and 3 bases at J, with 9 bases between the two ends. CDR1 is SQVTM and CDR2 is ANQGSEA in the germline V gene. The CDR3 has 12 residues. CDR3 in amino acids: CSVDEEGYEQYF. CDR3 in DNA: TGCAGCGTTGATGAGGAAGGCTACGAGCAGTACTTC.

V gene TRBV10-3 combines with J gene TRBJ1-1, with TRBD1 matching 8 bases. Germline values: CDR1 ENHRY, CDR2 SYGVKD. The trim removed 8 bases at V and 5 bases at J, leaving 10 bases unmatched. The CDR3 sequence is 14 residues long. The CDR3 bases are TGTGCCATCCGGCGACAGGGGATTAATACTGAAGCTTTCTTT. This encodes CAIRRQGINTEAFF.

The chain employs TRBV5-6 and TRBJ1-2; D not resolved. The V gene's germline CDR1 is SGHDT and CDR2 YYEEEE. This CDR3 has 16 amino acids. V lost 0 bases and J 4 bases, leaving 16 bases between the germline ends. CDR3 nucleotides: TGTGCCAGCAGCTTGGCCCTAAACCTAAAAGGCTATGGCTACACCTTC. The encoded protein is CASSLALNLKGYGYTF.

This rearrangement joins TRBV14 to TRBJ2-1; the match to TRBD2 covers 15 bases. Per germline, CDR1 SGHDN and CDR2 FVKESK. CDR3 length: 15 amino acids. V lost 4 bases and J lost 9; bases outside the gene matches: 4. For the CDR3, the DNA is TGTGCCAGCAGCCCTCCGGGACTAGCGGGAGGTGAGCAGTTCTTC. This encodes CASSPPGLAGGEQFF. Full variable domain (outside the CDR3, taken from reference TRBV14 and TRBJ2-1): EAGVTQFPSHSVIEKGQTVTLRCDPISGHDNLYWYRRVMGKEIKFLLHFVKESKQDESGMPNNRFLAERTGGTYSTLKVQPAELEDSGVYFCASSPPGLAGGEQFFGPGTRLTVL.

The chain is built from TRBV29-1 and TRBJ2-7, with D unresolved. The CDR3 has 13 amino acids. Germline loops: CDR1 SQVTM, CDR2 ANQGSEA. Trimming left V 3 bases short and J 0 bases short, with 9 bases between. In nucleotides, the CDR3 is TGCAGCGTTGATGGGGAAAGCTCCTACGAGCAGTACTTC. Translated, it gives CSVDGESSYEQYF.

The chain employs TRBV28 and TRBJ1-1, with D uncertain. The CDR3 has 13 amino acids. Trimming removed 8 bases at V and 1 base at J, with 11 bases between. Germline V gene sequence: CDR1 MDHEN, CDR2 SYDVKM. The CDR3 region is CASGQDRNTEAFF. For the CDR3, the DNA is TGTGCCAGCGGCCAAGATAGGAACACTGAAGCTTTCTTT.

Of note for this clone: An end of the junction does not agree with germline; a read error may underlie this. The V call is TRBV5-1, the J call TRBJ1-3; D not resolved. Germline CDR1 SGHRS, CDR2 YFSETQ. The CDR3 totals 13 residues. The CDR3 spells CASSFGGRNPPDF. CDR3 in DNA: TGCGCCAGCAGCTTCGGCGGACGGAACCCACCGGATTTT.

This clone was counted once. J is TRBJ2-5 and V is TRBV7-8; D gene ambiguous. Trimming stripped 2 bases from V and 3 bases from J, with 10 bases between. The germline CDR1 and CDR2 sequences are SGHVS and FQNEAQ. The CDR3 is made up of 14 amino acids. The CDR3 region is CASSLWQNKETQYF. Here the CDR3 DNA reads TGTGCCAGCAGCTTATGGCAGAATAAAGAGACCCAGTACTTC.

The chain couples TRBV7-9 to TRBJ2-1; D might be TRBD2 (6 bases). V was trimmed by 2 bases and J by 8 bases, leaving 16 bases between them. This CDR3 contains 15 residues. The V gene's germline CDR1 is SEHNR and CDR2 FQNEAQ (reference sequence). The CDR3 region has the DNA TGTGCCAGCAGCTTATTAACGGGAGATCGGGATGAGCAGTTCTTC. This sequence encodes CASSLLTGDRDEQFF.

In this sample, this clone turned up once. The chain links TRBV6-1 to TRBJ1-5; 7 bases align to TRBD1. Germline V gene sequence: CDR1 MNHNS, CDR2 SASEGT. J was trimmed by 6 bases and V by 6 bases; bases with no gene match: 8. The CDR3 is 14 residues long. CDR3 sequence (DNA): TGTGCCAGCAGGAATACAGGGGAGGGTCAGCCCCAGCATTTT. Translated: CASRNTGEGQPQHF.